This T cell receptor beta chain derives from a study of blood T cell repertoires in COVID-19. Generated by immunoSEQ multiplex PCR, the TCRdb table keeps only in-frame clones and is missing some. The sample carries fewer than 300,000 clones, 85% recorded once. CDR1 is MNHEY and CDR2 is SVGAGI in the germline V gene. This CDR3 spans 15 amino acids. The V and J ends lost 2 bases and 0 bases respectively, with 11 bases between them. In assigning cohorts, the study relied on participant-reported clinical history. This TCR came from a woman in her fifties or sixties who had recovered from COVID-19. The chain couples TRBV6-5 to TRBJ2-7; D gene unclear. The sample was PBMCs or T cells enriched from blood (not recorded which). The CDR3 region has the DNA TGTGCCAGCAGTTACGGGCGCCAGAGCTCCTACGAGCAGTACTTC. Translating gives CASSYGRQSSYEQYF.